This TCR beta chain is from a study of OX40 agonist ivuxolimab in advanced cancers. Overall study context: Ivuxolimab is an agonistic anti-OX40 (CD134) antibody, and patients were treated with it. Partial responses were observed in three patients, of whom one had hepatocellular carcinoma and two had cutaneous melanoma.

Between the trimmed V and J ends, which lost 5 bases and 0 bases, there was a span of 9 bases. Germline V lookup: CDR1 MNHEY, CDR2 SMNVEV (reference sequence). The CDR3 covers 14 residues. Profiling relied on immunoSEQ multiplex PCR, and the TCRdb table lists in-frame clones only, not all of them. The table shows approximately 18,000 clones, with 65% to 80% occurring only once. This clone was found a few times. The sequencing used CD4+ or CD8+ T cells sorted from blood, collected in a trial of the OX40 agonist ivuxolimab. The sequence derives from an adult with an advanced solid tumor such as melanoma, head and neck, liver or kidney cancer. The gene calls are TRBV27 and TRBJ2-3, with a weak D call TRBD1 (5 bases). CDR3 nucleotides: TGTGCCAGCAGTAGGACAAAAAGCACAGATACGCAGTATTTT. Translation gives CASSRTKSTDTQYF.